This T cell receptor beta chain was retrieved from a study of blood T cell repertoires in COVID-19 (dated by TCRdb to 2018 to 2020). Context from the whole study: Collaborator samples came from the United States, Italy and Spain and covered acute and convalescent phases of COVID-19. A freely available public database, intended as a resource for researchers studying the immune response to SARS-CoV-2, is where the repertoires were released. Subjects who had been exposed to COVID-19, were actively infected with it, or had recovered from it provided the deeply sampled blood TCRbeta repertoires that made up the dataset. Samples came from the ongoing ImmuneRACE study (first 160 participants) plus 1,254 subjects from 6 global collaborators. The sample metadata nearly always contained a de-identified subject ID, COVID-19 status, age in years and sex. Where available, HLA class I and class II types were obtained from metadata supplied by the sample provider rather than from assay-based typing. The material from the prospective study consisted of cDNA or gDNA derived from T cells, B-cell-depleted T cells, or PBMCs.

TCRbeta CDR3 regions were amplified from genomic DNA by means of the immunoSEQ Assay, a bias-controlled multiplex PCR. As for the original processing: Within the assay, amplification of reference gene primers was used to estimate how many nucleated cells each sample contained. To quantify the absolute abundance of each unique TCRbeta CDR3 rearrangement, sequence reads were collapsed and filtered. For each sample, productive Simpson clonality was calculated by taking the square root of Simpson's diversity index across productive rearrangements. TCRdb took over this immuneACCESS table, retaining in-frame rearrangements with V and J assigned. Such tables are incomplete; in checked studies, under half of the missing clones stem from an unresolved V gene, and the remainder is unexplained. V and J calls plus clone size are reproduced from that table; the DNA served to infer D and trimming. The sample table shows approximately 110,000 clones, and 82% are seen once. Of the sample, 7% to 9.5% falls within the top ten clones.

Collaborating institutions collected whole blood in K2EDTA tubes following their own protocols. For TCRbeta analysis, collaborators shipped samples as frozen whole blood, isolated PBMCs, or DNA extracted from either of those sample types. General conclusions and limits of the study: Clinical and demographic metadata were provided uncurated, with the amount varying by source and participant.

The CDR3 contains 13 residues, cysteine and phenylalanine counted. Only the CDR3 DNA stays, 39 bases, in frame from base 1. V is reduced by 4 bases and J by 6 bases, leaving a spacing of 9 bases between them. The germline V gene encodes CDR1 ENHRY and CDR2 SYGVKD. Comments on this clone: What antigen it recognizes has not been identified. Nothing much larger sits one base from this clone, and base qualities are not available.

Recombination joined TRBV10-3 with TRBJ2-2; TRBD2 might be the D gene, on 5 matching bases. Source material: peripheral blood. This clonotype was sampled from a man between 65 and 79 years old with acute or convalescent COVID-19. The DNA reads TGTGCCATCAGTGCTTCCGGGGCCGGGGAGCTGTTTTTT. This yields the protein CAISASGAGELFF.